These T cell receptor beta chains were read from a single sample in a study of blood T cell repertoires in COVID-19. Sequenced by immunoSEQ multiplex PCR; TCRdb stores in-frame clones only, minus some. The table has tens of thousands of clones, approximately 84% seen once. The sample was peripheral blood. These receptors were obtained from a man between 60 and 75 years old with acute or convalescent COVID-19. Both conserved end residues are part of each CDR3. Each record gives: V gene, clone size, J gene, CDR3 protein. The listing skips clone size in some rows; elsewhere it reads once, few, many or a size class.

TRBV6-5,NA,TRBJ1-1,CASIMNTEAFF
TRBV25-1,NA,TRBJ1-2,CASSATPGQGRYGYTF
TRBV18,few,TRBJ2-2,CASSKTEMNTGELFF
TRBV3-1/TRBV3-2,NA,TRBJ2-2,CASSQERVKSTGELFF
TRBV30,NA,TRBJ1-1,CAWSSRVETEAFF
TRBV21-1,NA,TRBJ2-3,CASSWDRRTDTQYF
TRBV6-5,NA,TRBJ2-4,CASSYPGPTNIQYF
TRBV6-2/TRBV6-3,NA,TRBJ1-2,CASSYSSRVRTYGYTF
TRBV12-3/TRBV12-4,NA,TRBJ2-7,CATQGVGWEQYF
TRBV5-8,few,TRBJ1-4,CASSLGRGLEKLFF
TRBV18,NA,TRBJ1-4,CASSPPPGQRNEKLFF
TRBV30,NA,TRBJ2-3,CAWSVRVSVTDTQYF
TRBV14,NA,TRBJ2-3,CASSRYGTSGYSTDTQYF
TRBV5-6,NA,TRBJ1-6,CASSSGVLTNSPLHF
TRBV4-3,few,TRBJ1-2,CASSQELATEFYGYTF
TRBV2,NA,TRBJ1-5,CASSFDRFNQPQHF
TRBV5-1,NA,TRBJ2-7,CASSLGTGGEGWNEQYF
TRBV3-1/TRBV3-2,NA,TRBJ2-1,CASSFWTVLGYNEQFF
TRBV3-1/TRBV3-2,NA,TRBJ2-1,CASSPLFEAATYNEQFF
TRBV24-1,NA,TRBJ1-1,CATSDRAPGEMDTEAFF
TRBV7-3,once,TRBJ2-1,CASSDLTSAAYNEQFF
TRBV30,NA,TRBJ2-2,CAWSVIQGAMTGELFF
TRBV6-5,NA,TRBJ1-4,CASRLGGTSNEKLFF
TRBV7-3,NA,TRBJ2-2,CASSLGGSDTGELFF
TRBV10-1,NA,TRBJ1-6,CASSESTDYYNSPLHF
TRBV7-2,NA,TRBJ1-5,CASSLYLWGGSNQPQHF
TRBV5-6,NA,TRBJ2-1,CASSLSAGGTSSYNEQFF
TRBV4-3,NA,TRBJ1-1,CASSQDISQENTEAFF
TRBV6-5,NA,TRBJ1-1,CASSYGQNTEAFF
TRBV9,NA,TRBJ2-5,CASSGHLRQGMGETQYF
TRBV19,once,TRBJ1-2,CASSMFSGNYGYTF
TRBV6-5,NA,TRBJ1-2,CASSSIELREGGYTF
TRBV6-2/TRBV6-3,few,TRBJ1-5,CASSSLTGLGSNQPQHF
TRBV30,NA,TRBJ2-1,CAWIVAGGVGNEQFF
TRBV18,NA,TRBJ2-6,CASSPGFLSGANVLTF
TRBV6-5,NA,TRBJ1-2,CASSYSIGGRTYGYTF
TRBV5-1,few,TRBJ1-3,CASSPGAGNTIYF
TRBV10-3,NA,TRBJ2-7,CAISDQYPGGGSYEQYF
TRBV5-1,once,TRBJ2-5,CASSLVAGRETQYF
TRBV7-3,NA,TRBJ1-1,CASGFGGDEAFF
TRBV6-5,NA,TRBJ2-2,CAITGNTGELFF
TRBV13,NA,TRBJ1-1,CASSLESRGRMNTEAFF
TRBV5-5,few,TRBJ1-5,CASRRNSNQPQHF
TRBV5-1,NA,TRBJ2-7,CASSNREGADEQYF
TRBV4-1,NA,TRBJ1-2,CASSQDRASRNYGYTF
TRBV24-1,NA,TRBJ2-7,CATSQGGGYEQYF
TRBV9,NA,TRBJ1-2,CASSVEASAYYGYTF
TRBV6-5,NA,TRBJ2-2,CASRNSGGATGELFF
TRBV19,once,TRBJ1-1,CASGTGGLEAFF
TRBV3-1/TRBV3-2,NA,TRBJ1-5,CASSQDTGGRSNQPQHF
TRBV10-3,NA,TRBJ2-3,CAISGTGTDTQYF
TRBV6-5,NA,TRBJ2-7,CASFQTGRSYEQYF
TRBV5-8,few,TRBJ1-1,CASSLQGGTEAFF
TRBV6-1,NA,TRBJ1-5,CASSEADRGRKQPQHF